Each of the 21 T cell receptor beta chains below was sequenced from the same sample in a study of T cells in Graves' hyperthyroidism and ophthalmopathy (dated by TCRdb to between 2018 and 2021). Library preparation used multiplex PCR. For sequencing, an Illumina HiSeq 2000 was employed. Amplification of TCR beta CDR3 regions was carried out from RNA transcripts. The TCR CDR3 was subjected to a first round of RT-PCR using the HTBI primer set and the Qiagen OneStep RT-PCR kit. TCRdb trimmed public reads at Q25 via fastp, called clones via MiXCR and kept in-frame beta chains. A single entry per CDR3 protein holds the most common genes and DNA from its merged rows. Recorded for this sample are around 340,000 distinct CDR3 sequences; 15% to 20% of them occurred a single time. Under 55% of the sample comes from the top ten. Specimen: blood. The receptors originated from a woman aged 50 to 65 with Graves' hyperthyroidism.

CDR3 coding DNA: TGTGCCAGCAGTTACTCTTTTAGAGACAATGAGCAGTTCTTC. It encodes CASSYSFRDNEQFF. The chain links TRBV6-6 to TRBJ2-1; D unresolved. The CDR3 runs to 14 residues. V lost 0 bases to trimming and J lost 5 bases, with 8 bases between them. The V gene's germline CDR1 is MNHNY and CDR2 SVGAGI (reference sequence).

This clonotype has just a few counts. V gene TRBV12-3 or TRBV12-4 combines with J gene TRBJ1-4; perhaps TRBD1 as D (5 bases). The CDR3 totals 16 residues. The ends were cut back, 0 bases at V and 7 bases at J, with 15 bases in the middle. The CDR3 DNA is TGTGCCAGCAGTTTAGCGCGGGTGTTAGGGGTTGAAAAACTGTTTTTT. It specifies CASSLARVLGVEKLFF.

This clonotype came up many times. The chain links TRBV6-1 to TRBJ1-5; D gene ambiguous. Germline values: CDR1 MNHNS, CDR2 SASEGT. This CDR3 is 16 amino acids long. With 1 base removed from V and 4 bases from J, the gap between germline ends came to 14 bases. CDR3 sequence (DNA): TGTGCCAGCAGTGAAGTAGAGGGAGGAGGGAATCAGCCCCAGCATTTT. Translated, it gives CASSEVEGGGNQPQHF.

This clonotype occurred many times. V usage is TRBV10-3 and J usage is TRBJ2-1, with no clear D. V was trimmed by 6 bases and J by 7 bases, leaving 7 bases between them. The CDR3 is 11 residues long. Germline loops: CDR1 ENHRY, CDR2 SYGVKD. The CDR3 loop reads CAIRDRNEQFF. The CDR3 DNA is TGTGCCATCAGGGATAGGAATGAGCAGTTCTTC.

This clonotype was counted many times. V gene TRBV11-3 combines with J gene TRBJ1-5; weak D call: TRBD1 (6 bases). CDR1 is SGHNT, CDR2 YENEEA, per germline. V lost 5 bases to trimming and J lost 0 bases, with 14 bases between them. CDR3 size: 16 residues. The CDR3 loop reads CASSQPGHYSNQPQHF. The CDR3, as DNA: TGTGCCAGCAGCCAACCGGGACACTATAGCAATCAGCCCCAGCATTTT.

This clonotype was seen once. The rearrangement uses TRBV20-1 and TRBJ2-2; 8 nucleotides agree with TRBD1. Germline CDR1 is DFQATT and CDR2 is SNEGSKA (reference sequence). V lost 6 bases to trimming and J lost 3 bases; unmatched junction nucleotides: 12. This CDR3 comprises 16 residues. The CDR3 bases are TGCAGTGCCCAAGACAGGGGCGGATCTCACACCGGGGAGCTGTTTTTT. Translating it yields CSAQDRGGSHTGELFF.

This clonotype was recorded at least ten times. The J gene is TRBJ1-1, the V gene TRBV30; D unclear. The CDR3 runs to 16 residues. The germline CDR1 and CDR2 sequences are GTSNPN and SVGIG (reference sequence). Trimming pared 0 bases from V and 1 base from J, leaving 15 bases between. The CDR3 coding sequence is TGTGCCTGGAGTGTACCCGGGCAGCAAGCGAACACTGAAGCTTTCTTT. Protein sequence: CAWSVPGQQANTEAFF.

The chain recombines TRBV5-5 with TRBJ1-5, with D unresolved. Germline lookup yields CDR1 SGHKS and CDR2 YYEKEE (reference sequence). Trimming removed 4 bases at V and 0 bases at J, with 8 bases between. This CDR3 has 14 residues. CDR3 loop: CASSPTDSNQPQHF. The CDR3 nucleotides read TGTGCCAGCAGCCCCACAGATAGCAATCAGCCCCAGCATTTT.

The chain carries TRBV11-2 and TRBJ2-5; D is undetermined. Trimming removed 0 bases from V and 7 bases from J, with 6 bases in between. The CDR3 loop spans 12 amino acids. Germline V gene sequence: CDR1 SGHAT, CDR2 FQNNGV. For the CDR3, the DNA is TGTGCCAGCAGCTTAGATCCAGGGACCCAGTACTTC. This gives the protein CASSLDPGTQYF.

V gene TRBV11-2 combines with J gene TRBJ1-2; maybe TRBD1 (5 bases). Trimming stripped 7 bases from V and 0 bases from J, with 15 bases between. The CDR3 loop spans 15 amino acids. Germline V lookup: CDR1 SGHAT, CDR2 FQNNGV. CDR3 loop: CASTLDKKSNYGYTF. CDR3 nucleotides: TGTGCCAGCACCCTGGACAAAAAATCTAACTATGGCTACACCTTC.

This clonotype was detected ten times or more. This chain connects TRBV10-3 to TRBJ2-1; TRBD2 might be the D (5 bases). The germline V gene has CDR1 ENHRY and CDR2 SYGVKD. V dropped 3 bases and J dropped 2 bases, with 11 bases sitting between them. The CDR3 is 15 residues long. The CDR3 DNA sequence: TGTGCCATCAGTGACGGGGAACCTGCCTACAATGAGCAGTTCTTC. This gives the protein CAISDGEPAYNEQFF.

The sample holds many counts of this clonotype. V gene TRBV28 combines with J gene TRBJ2-1; D remains ambiguous. CDR1 and CDR2 from the germline V gene are MDHEN and SYDVKM. Trimming took off 0 bases at V and 0 bases at J, with 18 bases between the two ends. The CDR3 extends over 19 amino acids. For the CDR3, the DNA is TGTGCCAGCAGTTTATGGAAGCTCGGGTATTACAGCTCCTACAATGAGCAGTTCTTC. Translated, it gives CASSLWKLGYYSSYNEQFF.

The rearrangement uses TRBV5-8 and TRBJ1-4; 8 bases are a match to TRBD1. After removal of 4 bases from V and 1 base from J, the junction contained 3 bases not matched to a gene. This CDR3 has 15 residues. Germline V lookup: CDR1 SGHTS, CDR2 YDEGEE. CDR3 sequence (DNA): TGTGCCAGCAGCATACAGGGGGAAACTAATGAAAAACTGTTTTTT. It yields the protein CASSIQGETNEKLFF. The full variable domain, in which reference TRBV5-8 and TRBJ1-4 provide the parts outside the CDR3, is EAGVTQSPTHLIKTRGQQATLRCSPISGHTSVYWYQQALGLGLQFLLWYDEGEERNRGNFPPRFSGRQFPNYSSELNVNALELEDSALYLCASSIQGETNEKLFFGSGTQLSVL.

There are many counts of this clonotype. The rearrangement links TRBV12-3 or TRBV12-4 to TRBJ2-1, with 7 bases identical to TRBD1. The CDR3 runs 17 residues. V gave up 6 bases and J gave up 3 bases; unmatched junction bases: 14. CDR3 coding DNA: TGTGCCAGCAGGACAGTAAACCGGGACAGAAACTACAATGAGCAGTTCTTC. Translated: CASRTVNRDRNYNEQFF.

The chain couples TRBV6-1 to TRBJ2-5; 15 bases are a match to TRBD2. V was pared by 5 bases and J by 2 bases, with 6 bases of the junction left unmatched. Germline loops: CDR1 MNHNS, CDR2 SASEGT. The CDR3 spans 17 residues. The CDR3, as DNA: TGTGCCAGCAGTTCCGGGACTAGCGGGGGGTTACAAGAGACCCAGTACTTC. This translates into CASSSGTSGGLQETQYF.

In this sample, this clonotype turned up many times. V gene TRBV27 combines with J gene TRBJ1-1, with TRBD1 as a possible D gene (6 bases). CDR3 length: 15 amino acids. V lost 4 bases and J 4 bases, leaving 16 bases between the germline ends. Germline CDR1 MNHEY, CDR2 SMNVEV (reference sequence). The chain's CDR3 is CASSSNRVSGTEAFF. As DNA, the CDR3 is TGTGCCAGCAGTTCAAACAGGGTCTCCGGCACTGAAGCTTTCTTT.

The CDR3 DNA sequence: TGTGCCAGTAGAACTACAGGGGGCAGGGTCTATGGCTACACCTTC. Its translation: CASRTTGGRVYGYTF. The chain joins TRBV19 to TRBJ1-2; 9 bases agree with TRBD1. CDR1 LNHDA and CDR2 SQIVND come from the germline V gene (reference sequence). The CDR3 totals 15 residues. V lost 6 bases to trimming and J lost 4 bases; unmatched junction nucleotides: 9.

This clonotype was seen at least ten times. The chain uses TRBV3-1 and TRBJ1-5; D is undetermined. Trimming took 0 bases from V and 4 from J, leaving 10 bases between them. Germline CDR1 reads LGHDT; CDR2 reads YNNKEL (reference sequence). The CDR3 length is 15 residues. CDR3 sequence reads: CASSQDLAGNQPQHF. The CDR3 DNA reads as TGTGCCAGCAGCCAAGATTTGGCGGGGAATCAGCCCCAGCATTTT.

Many counts were recorded for this clonotype. The chain employs TRBV18 and TRBJ2-2, with TRBD1 matching over 11 bases. From germline, CDR1 is KGHSH and CDR2 LQKENI. There are 19 residues in the CDR3. Losses at the gene ends were 2 bases for V and 1 base for J; bases not matched to a gene: 9. The CDR3 loop is CASSPLGQGALLNTGELFF. DNA for the CDR3: TGTGCCAGCTCACCATTAGGACAGGGGGCGCTACTGAACACCGGGGAGCTGTTTTTT.

A remark on this clonotype: A read error is possible here, since a much larger clone lies one base away. The chain uses TRBV28 and TRBJ2-5, with D possibly TRBD2 on 5 matching bases. There are 19 residues in the CDR3. With 2 bases removed from V and 1 base from J, the gap between germline ends came to 23 bases. Germline V gene lookup returns CDR1 MDHEN and CDR2 SYDVKM. The CDR3 reads CASSLMVLGTTKPQETQYF. The CDR3 nucleotides read TGTGCCAGCAGTTTAATGGTTCTGGGAACGACTAAACCCCAAGAGACCCAGTACTTC.

This chain uses TRBV2 with TRBJ2-1; D is unresolved. The CDR3 spans 10 residues. Germline assignment: CDR1 SNHLY and CDR2 FYNNEI. With 6 bases removed from V and 10 bases from J, the gap between germline ends came to 7 bases. As DNA, the CDR3 is TGTGCCAGCAGCAAGACAGAGCAGTTCTTC. Translated: CASSKTEQFF.